This TCR beta chain was found in a study of radiotherapy plus CTLA-4 blockade in lung cancer. About the study: Objective responses emerged in around 19% of patients, and around 31% attained disease control. Study-wide results and caveats: In blood, tumor-derived TCR clones expanded after radiotherapy plus ipilimumab.

Focal radiation plus CTLA-4 blockade with ipilimumab was given to patients with chemo-refractory metastatic non-small-cell lung cancer. Comments on this clone: The antigen remains unidentified.

The germline V gene encodes CDR1 SGHRS and CDR2 YFSETQ. V was cut by 0 bases and J by 6 bases, with 18 bases left in between. This CDR3 is built from 16 residues. The repertoire was sequenced with immunoSEQ multiplex PCR; TCRdb's copy has only in-frame clones and lacks some. The data show around 53,000 clones, 65% to 90% seen once. This TCR was sampled from a human donor with non-small cell lung cancer that progressed on radiotherapy plus ipilimumab. Some clones in this sample may be carry-over from other donors' samples. This chain uses TRBV5-1 with TRBJ1-1; TRBD1 might be the D (6 bases). This specimen was peripheral blood, taken from a patient treated with radiotherapy plus ipilimumab. The CDR3 bases are TGCGCCAGCAGCTTGGCCTGGGGGGGCGAGGTGTCTGAAGCTTTCTTT. Its protein is CASSLAWGGEVSEAFF.